One and the same sample provided the 3 T cell receptor beta chains below, sequenced in a study of OX40 agonist ivuxolimab in advanced cancers. The repertoire was sequenced with immunoSEQ multiplex PCR; TCRdb's copy has only in-frame clones and lacks some. Counted here are over 40,000 clones, roughly four fifths occurring once; the ten biggest clones make up 2.5% to 3.5%. The sequencing used CD4+ or CD8+ T cells sorted from blood, collected in a trial of the OX40 agonist ivuxolimab. These receptors were taken from an adult with an advanced solid tumor such as melanoma, head and neck, liver or kidney cancer.

The chain is built from TRBV5-4 and TRBJ2-5, with TRBD2 matching 7 bases. The V gene end was trimmed by 0 bases and the J gene end by 4 bases; junction bases not matched to a gene: 3. This CDR3 contains 14 residues. Per germline, CDR1 SGHNT and CDR2 YYREEE (reference sequence). The CDR3 region is CASSLVRGGETQYF. CDR3 in DNA: TGTGCCAGCAGCTTGGTTCGCGGGGGAGAGACCCAGTACTTC.

This clone was recorded a few times. The genes are TRBV19 and TRBJ1-2; 8 nucleotides match TRBD1. V lost 8 bases and J lost 5; bases outside the gene matches: 4. The CDR3 is 12 residues long. Germline loops: CDR1 LNHDA, CDR2 SQIVND (reference sequence). CDR3 sequence: CASSDRAYGYTF. The CDR3 DNA reads as TGTGCCAGTTCGGACAGGGCATATGGCTACACCTTC.

Notes on this clone: Sequence at one end of the junction differs from germline and may be a read error. The rearrangement links TRBV4-1 to TRBJ1-2; D gene ambiguous. The CDR3 is 13 amino acids. CDR1 and CDR2 (germline): MGHRA, YSYEKL. The CDR3 loop reads CASSQGTKYGYTF. The DNA for the CDR3 is TGCGCCAGCAGCCAAGGAACTAAATATGGCTACACCTTC.